Each of the 28 T cell receptor beta chains below was sequenced from the same sample in a study of blood T cell repertoires in COVID-19. Assay used: immunoSEQ multiplex PCR; TCRdb lists only in-frame clones, some missing. The sample lists 200,000 to 250,000 clones; 75% to 85% were seen once. The sample taken for sequencing was peripheral blood. These receptor sequences come from a woman in her seventies with COVID-19, enrolled during active disease.

The rearrangement joins TRBV7-9 to TRBJ2-7, with D possibly being TRBD2 (5 bases). This CDR3 comprises 15 residues. The V end was cut by 1 base, the J end by 7 bases, with 17 bases between. Germline V gene data show CDR1 as SEHNR and CDR2 as FQNEAQ (reference sequence). In DNA form, the CDR3 reads TGTGCCAGCAGCTTAGTCCCAGGACTGAACCCTGAGCAGTACTTC. Amino acid sequence: CASSLVPGLNPEQYF.

The V gene is TRBV11-2, the J gene TRBJ2-2; D is possibly TRBD2 (6 bases). The V end was cut by 6 bases, the J end by 4 bases, with 9 bases between. Germline values: CDR1 SGHAT, CDR2 FQNNGV. This CDR3 spans 13 amino acids. For the CDR3, the DNA is TGTGCCAGCAGTTTTAGCGGCACCGGGGAGCTGTTTTTT. It specifies CASSFSGTGELFF.

The chain joins TRBV3-1 (or the pseudogene TRBV3-2) to TRBJ2-1; the D is unclear. V lost 0 bases and J lost 8, with 8 bases in between. The germline V gene encodes CDR1 LGHDT and CDR2 YNNKEL (reference sequence). The CDR3 contains 13 residues. The CDR3 DNA reads TGTGCCAGCAGCCAAGATCCCCCAGATGAGCAGTTCTTC. Translation gives CASSQDPPDEQFF.

The DNA of the CDR3 is TGCGCCAGCAGCTTGAATGGCGGAAACTCCTACGAGCAGTACTTC. Amino acid sequence: CASSLNGGNSYEQYF. This chain joins TRBV5-1 and TRBJ2-7; D ambiguous. Trimming shortened V by 1 base and J by 0 bases, and 11 bases separated the two germline ends. The CDR3 spans 15 residues. Germline CDR1 SGHRS, CDR2 YFSETQ. Full variable domain (missing parts from reference TRBV5-1 and TRBJ2-7): KAGVTQTPRYLIKTRGQQVTLSCSPISGHRSVSWYQQTPGQGLQFLFEYFSETQRNKGNFPGRFSGRQFSNSRSEMNVSTLELGDSALYLCASSLNGGNSYEQYFGPGTRLTVT.

The chain joins TRBV18 to TRBJ1-1, with 8 bases fitting TRBD1. V dropped 3 bases and J dropped 3; count of bases not matched to a gene: 3. This CDR3 has 14 residues. Per germline, CDR1 KGHSH and CDR2 LQKENI. The CDR3 DNA sequence: TGTGCCAGCTCACCTGCGGGACAGGACACTGAAGCTTTCTTT. Its protein product is CASSPAGQDTEAFF.

This clone was counted between two and nine times. The chain combines TRBV5-6 with TRBJ1-2; D is unresolved. Trimming removed 0 bases at V and 3 bases at J, with 3 bases between. The CDR3 is made up of 12 amino acids. Germline lookup yields CDR1 SGHDT and CDR2 YYEEEE. The DNA for the CDR3 is TGTGCCAGCAGCTTGGCCGACTATGGCTACACCTTC. This codes for CASSLADYGYTF. Complete variable domain (other parts from reference TRBV5-6 and TRBJ1-2): DAGVTQSPTHLIKTRGQQVTLRCSPKSGHDTVSWYQQALGQGPQFIFQYYEEEERQRGNFPDRFSGHQFPNYSSELNVNALLLGDSALYLCASSLADYGYTFGSGTRLTVV.

The chain couples TRBV29-1 to TRBJ1-1; TRBD1 is a possible D gene (6 bases). The CDR3 has 17 residues. Trimming cost V 1 base and J 4 bases, with 22 bases left between them. Germline CDR1 is SQVTM and CDR2 is ANQGSEA. CDR3 region: CSVEAGGAMKDGTEAFF. As DNA, the CDR3 is TGCAGCGTTGAAGCGGGGGGCGCGATGAAAGATGGCACTGAAGCTTTCTTT.

The chain joins TRBV5-6 to TRBJ1-1; 7 nucleotides line up with TRBD1. The length of the CDR3 is 16 residues. V lost 4 bases and J lost 7; bases outside the gene matches: 16. The germline gives CDR1 SGHDT, CDR2 YYEEEE. The CDR3 here is CASSLPDPSGGIEAFF. In DNA form, the CDR3 reads TGTGCCAGCAGCCTCCCGGACCCATCAGGGGGGATTGAAGCTTTCTTT.

The genes are TRBV5-1 and TRBJ1-3, with D maybe TRBD1 (5 bases). Germline V gene lookup returns CDR1 SGHRS and CDR2 YFSETQ. The V end was cut by 0 bases, the J end by 0 bases, with 13 bases between. The CDR3 is 17 amino acids. CDR3 loop: CASSLAGTPNSGNTIYF. The CDR3 region has the DNA TGCGCCAGCAGCTTGGCCGGGACTCCGAACTCTGGAAACACCATATATTTT.

The chain combines TRBV10-3 with TRBJ2-7; tentatively, D is TRBD1 (5 bases). The CDR3 is made up of 14 amino acids. CDR1 ENHRY and CDR2 SYGVKD come from the germline V gene. The V gene lost 3 bases and the J gene lost 6 bases, with 15 bases spanning the gap. CDR3 in DNA: TGTGCCATCAGTGAACACAGCTCAGGGTCCGAGCAGTACTTC. It is translated as CAISEHSSGSEQYF.

V and J are TRBV5-1 and TRBJ2-1; D is possibly TRBD2 (6 bases). V was clipped by 0 bases and J by 10 bases, with 20 bases between them. The CDR3 sequence is 16 residues long. Germline V gene lookup returns CDR1 SGHRS and CDR2 YFSETQ. The CDR3 sequence is CASSLDGFKGTGEQFF. For the CDR3, the DNA is TGCGCCAGCAGCTTGGACGGCTTTAAGGGGACTGGCGAGCAGTTCTTC.

This chain uses TRBV19 with TRBJ2-5, with 11 bases lining up with TRBD2. Germline V gene lookup returns CDR1 LNHDA and CDR2 SQIVND (reference sequence). The CDR3 covers 17 residues. The J segment lost 4 bases and the V segment lost 4 bases, leaving 11 bases of the junction unmatched. The CDR3 region has the DNA TGTGCCAGTAGTACCCCGCGACTAGCGGGATTTGTAGAGACCCAGTACTTC. Residues: CASSTPRLAGFVETQYF.

Note on this clone: The same CDR3 is also encoded by other DNA sequences in this sample. The V call is TRBV11-3, the J call TRBJ1-1; no clear D gene. The CDR3 is 14 residues long. Germline V lookup: CDR1 SGHNT, CDR2 YENEEA. Trimming took 3 bases from V and 1 from J, leaving 9 bases between them. The CDR3 is CASSLRGRNTEAFF. The DNA for the CDR3 is TGTGCCAGCAGCTTGCGGGGTAGGAACACTGAAGCTTTCTTT.

The chain recombines TRBV19 with TRBJ2-2; 15 nucleotides align to TRBD2. Trimming took 1 base from V and 6 from J; bases not matched to a gene: 12. Germline values: CDR1 LNHDA, CDR2 SQIVND (reference sequence). CDR3 length: 20 amino acids. The CDR3 DNA reads as TGTGCCAGTAGTATAGTAAACCTGGGACTAGCGGGAGGATTGTCCGGGGAGCTGTTTTTT. Protein product: CASSIVNLGLAGGLSGELFF.

The chain links TRBV19 to TRBJ1-1; a possible D gene is TRBD1 (5 bases). The germline CDR1 and CDR2 sequences are LNHDA and SQIVND (reference sequence). There are 16 residues in the CDR3. The V gene lost 4 bases and the J gene lost 4 bases, with 19 bases spanning the gap. The CDR3 reads CASSTARALVPTEAFF. For the CDR3, the DNA is TGTGCCAGTAGTACAGCCAGGGCCCTGGTTCCCACTGAAGCTTTCTTT.

The count of this clone is one. V is TRBV3-1 (or the pseudogene TRBV3-2) and J is TRBJ2-7; 7 bases agree with TRBD2. The CDR3 runs 20 residues. J gave up 7 bases and V 4 bases, and 28 bases lay outside the gene matches. Germline assignment: CDR1 LGHDT and CDR2 YNNKEL (reference sequence). The CDR3 protein is CASSPEKGGGSPTFSWEQYF. CDR3 nucleotide sequence: TGTGCCAGCAGCCCGGAGAAGGGAGGCGGGAGTCCCACCTTTAGCTGGGAGCAGTACTTC.

The chain recombines TRBV18 with TRBJ2-7; 8 positions agree with TRBD2. There are 13 residues in the CDR3. V shed 5 bases and J 5 bases; nucleotides not matched to a gene: 5. In germline, CDR1 is KGHSH, CDR2 LQKENI. The CDR3 reads CASSAASGHEQYF. The CDR3, as DNA: TGTGCCAGCTCAGCTGCTAGCGGGCACGAGCAGTACTTC.

In nucleotides, the CDR3 is TGTGCCAGCAGTGACCGTTCAGGGGGAGGTGGCTACACCTTC. It is translated as CASSDRSGGGGYTF. This chain uses TRBV6-4 with TRBJ1-2; TRBD1 matches 7 bases. This CDR3 has 14 residues. Germline V gene sequence: CDR1 MRHNA, CDR2 SNTAGT. Trimming at V came to 2 bases and at J to 7 bases, leaving 7 bases not matched to a gene.

V usage is TRBV20-1 and J usage is TRBJ2-1; the D gene is possibly TRBD1 (5 bases). In germline, CDR1 is DFQATT, CDR2 SNEGSKA (reference sequence). The CDR3 has 14 amino acids. The V end lost 3 bases, the J end lost 6 bases, and 15 bases lay between the germline ends. The CDR3 region is CSASSPFRANEQFF. DNA of the CDR3: TGCAGTGCTAGTAGCCCTTTCAGGGCCAATGAGCAGTTCTTC.

The J gene is TRBJ1-1, the V gene TRBV7-2; D call uncertain. The V and J ends lost 0 bases and 7 bases respectively, with 12 bases between them. The CDR3 is 14 amino acids. The germline gives CDR1 SGHTA, CDR2 FQGNSA. The CDR3 bases are TGTGCCAGCAGCTTAGCTACAGAGCTTAATGAAGCTTTCTTT. This sequence encodes CASSLATELNEAFF.

The rearrangement uses TRBV10-3 and TRBJ1-6; 10 bases match TRBD1. CDR1 and CDR2 from the germline V gene are ENHRY and SYGVKD. Trimming removed 0 bases from V and 7 bases from J; junction bases left unmatched: 9. This CDR3 is built from 18 residues. The CDR3 loop reads CAISESFPGQGINSPLHF. CDR3 bases: TGTGCCATCAGTGAGTCGTTCCCGGGACAGGGGATCAATTCACCCCTCCACTTT.

The V and J genes are TRBV7-2 and TRBJ2-3, with TRBD2 matching 14 bases. Germline V gene data show CDR1 as SGHTA and CDR2 as FQGNSA. The CDR3 is made up of 17 amino acids. Trimming cost V 5 bases and J 1 base; bases outside gene matches: 5. DNA for the CDR3: TGTGCCAGCAGCACAGGACTAGCGGGGGGCCGCACAGATACGCAGTATTTT. Translating gives CASSTGLAGGRTDTQYF.

This clone was found once. V is TRBV27 and J is TRBJ2-5; TRBD2 matches 9 bases. Trimming took 5 bases from V and 5 from J; bases not matched to a gene: 6. The germline V gene encodes CDR1 MNHEY and CDR2 SMNVEV (reference sequence). The CDR3 runs 14 residues. The CDR3 bases are TGTGCCAGCAGTCCTAGCGGGACCTCGGAGACCCAGTACTTC. This codes for CASSPSGTSETQYF.

This chain connects TRBV3-1 (or the pseudogene TRBV3-2) to TRBJ1-2, with 7 bases fitting TRBD1. The trim removed 1 base at V and 6 bases at J, leaving 14 bases unmatched. Germline CDR1 LGHDT, CDR2 YNNKEL (reference sequence). The CDR3 runs to 17 residues. The CDR3 nucleotides are TGTGCCAGCAGCCAAGCCTTCCGACAGGGTTATCAGGATGGCTACACCTTC. Translated, it gives CASSQAFRQGYQDGYTF.

The chain combines TRBV6-1 with TRBJ1-2, with no clear D. The ends were cut back, 6 bases at V and 8 bases at J, with 16 bases in the middle. CDR1 and CDR2 from the germline V gene are MNHNS and SASEGT. This CDR3 is 13 amino acids long. The CDR3 DNA sequence: TGTGCCAGCAGCCCCGATTCTTACTGGGGCTACACCTTC. Its translation: CASSPDSYWGYTF.

The genes are TRBV7-8 and TRBJ2-7; 9 nucleotides agree with TRBD1. The junction had 10 bases not matched to a gene; V was cut back by 3 bases and J by 1 base. The CDR3 length is 17 residues. CDR1 and CDR2 from the germline V gene are SGHVS and FQNEAQ. The CDR3 loop is CASSFRDREVWSYEQYF. The CDR3 DNA is TGTGCCAGCAGCTTCCGGGACAGGGAGGTTTGGTCCTACGAGCAGTACTTC. The whole variable domain, filled in from reference TRBV7-8 and TRBJ2-7, reads GAGVSQSPRYKVAKRGQDVALRCDPISGHVSLFWYQQALGQGPEFLTYFQNEAQLDKSGLPSDRFFAERPEGSVSTLKIQRTQQEDSAVYLCASSFRDREVWSYEQYFGPGTRLTVT.

V gene TRBV7-9 combines with J gene TRBJ1-1, with 9 bases lining up with TRBD1. The CDR3 is 16 amino acids. The V gene's germline CDR1 is SEHNR and CDR2 FQNEAQ (reference sequence). V lost 1 base, J lost 4 bases, and 7 bases stayed unmatched. CDR3 sequence reads: CASSLGDRALGTEAFF. As DNA, the CDR3 is TGTGCCAGCAGCTTAGGGGACAGGGCCCTAGGCACTGAAGCTTTCTTT.

This chain links TRBV18 with TRBJ2-3, with a possible D match to TRBD2 (5 bases). The CDR3 totals 14 residues. Trimming took 3 bases from V and 1 from J, leaving 8 bases between them. Germline CDR1 and CDR2: KGHSH and LQKENI. CDR3 nucleotides: TGTGCCAGCTCACCGCGGCGGGGCACAGATACGCAGTATTTT. Protein product: CASSPRRGTDTQYF.